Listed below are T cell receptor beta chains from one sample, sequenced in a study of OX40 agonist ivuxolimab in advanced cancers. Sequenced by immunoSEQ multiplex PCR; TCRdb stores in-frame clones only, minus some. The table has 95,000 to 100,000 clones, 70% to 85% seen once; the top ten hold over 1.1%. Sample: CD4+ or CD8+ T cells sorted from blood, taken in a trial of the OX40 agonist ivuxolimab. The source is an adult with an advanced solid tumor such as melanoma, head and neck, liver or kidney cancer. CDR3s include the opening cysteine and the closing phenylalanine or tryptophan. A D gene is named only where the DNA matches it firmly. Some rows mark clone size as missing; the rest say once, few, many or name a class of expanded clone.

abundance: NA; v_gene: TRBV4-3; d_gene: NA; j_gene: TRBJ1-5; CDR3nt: TGCGCCAGCAGCCAAGGGGGAAGGAATCAGCCCCAGCATTTT; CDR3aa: CASSQGGRNQPQHF
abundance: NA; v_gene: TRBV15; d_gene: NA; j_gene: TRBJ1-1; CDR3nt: TGTGCCACCAGCAGAACAAGGACGAACACTGAAGCTTTCTTT; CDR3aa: CATSRTRTNTEAFF
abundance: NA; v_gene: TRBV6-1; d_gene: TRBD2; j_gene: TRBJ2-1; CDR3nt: TGTGCCAGCAGGTTCCTAGCGGGAGGAACCAATGAGCAGTTCTTC; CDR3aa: CASRFLAGGTNEQFF
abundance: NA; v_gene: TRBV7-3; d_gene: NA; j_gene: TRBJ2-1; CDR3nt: TGTGCCAGCAGCCGAGGACTATCTGCCTACAATGAGCAGTTCTTC; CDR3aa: CASSRGLSAYNEQFF
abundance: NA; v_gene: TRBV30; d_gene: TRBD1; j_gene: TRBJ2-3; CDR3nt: TGTGCCTGGAGTTCCGCAACAGGGGAATACACAGATACGCAGTATTTT; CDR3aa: CAWSSATGEYTDTQYF
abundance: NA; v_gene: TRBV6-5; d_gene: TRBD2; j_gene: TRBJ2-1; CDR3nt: TGTGCCAGCAGTTACTGGCGGGGGGGCTCTGAGCAGTTCTTC; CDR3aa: CASSYWRGGSEQFF
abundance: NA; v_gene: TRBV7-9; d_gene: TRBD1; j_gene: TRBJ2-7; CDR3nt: TGTGCCAGCAGCTTACCTCAGGGGGGACAGGGGGCTGATCAGTACTTC; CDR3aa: CASSLPQGGQGADQYF
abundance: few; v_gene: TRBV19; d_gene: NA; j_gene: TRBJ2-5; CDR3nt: TGTGCCAGTAGCAGAAGCACAGGGTCGGAGGAGACCCAGTACTTC; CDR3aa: CASSRSTGSEETQYF
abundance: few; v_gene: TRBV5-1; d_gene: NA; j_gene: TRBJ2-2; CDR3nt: TGCGCCAGCAGCATGCAGGCGGAAGTCCCCGGGGAGCTGTTTTTT; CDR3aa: CASSMQAEVPGELFF
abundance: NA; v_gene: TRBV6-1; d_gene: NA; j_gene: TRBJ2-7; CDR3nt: TGTGCCAGCAGACGCCTGCACGAGCAGTACTTC; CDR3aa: CASRRLHEQYF
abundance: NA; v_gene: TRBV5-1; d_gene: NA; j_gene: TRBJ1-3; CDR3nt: TGCGCCAGCAGCTTGGGCCAGACCCTTGCCTCTGGAAACACCATATATTTT; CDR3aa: CASSLGQTLASGNTIYF
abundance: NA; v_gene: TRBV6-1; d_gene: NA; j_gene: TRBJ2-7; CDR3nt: TGTGCCAGCGTTTACCAGGGGTCCTACGAGCAGTACTTC; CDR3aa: CASVYQGSYEQYF
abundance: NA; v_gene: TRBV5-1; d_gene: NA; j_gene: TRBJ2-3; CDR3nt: TGCGCCAGCAGCCTCGGAGGGGGCACAGATACGCAGTATTTT; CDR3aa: CASSLGGGTDTQYF
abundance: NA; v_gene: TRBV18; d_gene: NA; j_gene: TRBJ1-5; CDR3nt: TGTGCCAGCTCCCCCCAGAGAGCGAATCAGCCCCAGCATTTT; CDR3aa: CASSPQRANQPQHF
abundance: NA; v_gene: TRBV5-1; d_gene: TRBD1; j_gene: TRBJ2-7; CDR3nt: TGCGCCAGCAGCGGGACAGGGGTACACTCCTACGAGCAGTACTTC; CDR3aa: CASSGTGVHSYEQYF
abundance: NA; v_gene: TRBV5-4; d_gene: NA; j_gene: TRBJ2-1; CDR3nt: TGTGCCAGCAGCTTGGCAGGACTTTACAATGAGCAGTTCTTC; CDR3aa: CASSLAGLYNEQFF
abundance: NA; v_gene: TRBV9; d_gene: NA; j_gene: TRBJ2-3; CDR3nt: TGTGCCAGCAGGGTCAGGCCAGATACGCAGTATTTT; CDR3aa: CASRVRPDTQYF
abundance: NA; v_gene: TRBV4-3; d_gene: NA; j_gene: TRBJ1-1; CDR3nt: TGCGCCAGCACCCCATTTCGACGGACTGAAGCTTTCTTT; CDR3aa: CASTPFRRTEAFF
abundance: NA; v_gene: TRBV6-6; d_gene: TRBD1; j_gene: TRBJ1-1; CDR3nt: TGTGCCAGCATTCTACCGACAGGGTTGAACACTGAAGCTTTCTTT; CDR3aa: CASILPTGLNTEAFF
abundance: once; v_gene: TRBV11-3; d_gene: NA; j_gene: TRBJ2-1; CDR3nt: TGTGCCAGCAGCTTAGTCACGGGGGCGAATGAGCAGTTCTTC; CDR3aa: CASSLVTGANEQFF
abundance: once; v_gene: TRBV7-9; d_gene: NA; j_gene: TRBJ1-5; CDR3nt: TGTGCCAGCAGCTTAGACGGGGAGAGCAATCAGCCCCAGCATTTT; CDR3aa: CASSLDGESNQPQHF
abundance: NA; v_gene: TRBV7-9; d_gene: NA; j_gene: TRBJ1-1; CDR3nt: TGTGCCAGCAGCCTTGCGGGGATTACTGAAGCTTTCTTT; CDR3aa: CASSLAGITEAFF
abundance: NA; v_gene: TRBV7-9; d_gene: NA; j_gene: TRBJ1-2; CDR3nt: TGTGCCAGCAGCTTGGGGGAGGCGGTGTATGGCTACACCTTC; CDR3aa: CASSLGEAVYGYTF
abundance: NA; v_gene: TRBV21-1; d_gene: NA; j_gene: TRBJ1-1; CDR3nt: TGTGCCAGCAGCACTCAGACACTGAACACTGAAGCTTTCTTT; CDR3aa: CASSTQTLNTEAFF
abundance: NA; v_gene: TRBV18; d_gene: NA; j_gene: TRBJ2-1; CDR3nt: TGTGCCAGCTCTCCGGCAGGATGGCGGGGCTACAATGAGCAGTTCTTC; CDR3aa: CASSPAGWRGYNEQFF
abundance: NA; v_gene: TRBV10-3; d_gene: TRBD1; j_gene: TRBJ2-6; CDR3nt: TGTGCCATCAGGACAGGGAGCGGGGCCAACGTCCTGACTTTC; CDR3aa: CAIRTGSGANVLTF
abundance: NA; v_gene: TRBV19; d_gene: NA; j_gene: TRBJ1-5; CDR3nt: TGTGCCAGTACCAGAGGGGGTAATCAGCCCCAGCATTTT; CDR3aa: CASTRGGNQPQHF
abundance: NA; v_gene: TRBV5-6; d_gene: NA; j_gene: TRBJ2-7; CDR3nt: TGTGCCAGCAGCTTGGAGACTCAAGCTTCCTACGAGCAGTACTTC; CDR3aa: CASSLETQASYEQYF
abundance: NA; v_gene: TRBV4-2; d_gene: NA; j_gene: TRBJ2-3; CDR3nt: TGTGCCAGCAGCCGGACACCGCCAGATACGCAGTATTTT; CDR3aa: CASSRTPPDTQYF
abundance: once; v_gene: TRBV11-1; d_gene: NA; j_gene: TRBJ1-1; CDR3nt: TGTGCCAGCAGCTTAGGTAGGGGCCAGAACACTGAAGCTTTCTTT; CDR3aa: CASSLGRGQNTEAFF
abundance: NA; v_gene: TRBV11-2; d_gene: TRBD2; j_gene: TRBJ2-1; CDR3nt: TGTGCCAGCAGCTTAGTGACTAGCTGGAGAAATGAGCAGTTCTTC; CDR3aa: CASSLVTSWRNEQFF
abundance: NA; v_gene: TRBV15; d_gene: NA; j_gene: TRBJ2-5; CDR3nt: TGTGCCACCAGCAGAGAACCGGTCGGGAAAGAGACCCAGTACTTC; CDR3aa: CATSREPVGKETQYF
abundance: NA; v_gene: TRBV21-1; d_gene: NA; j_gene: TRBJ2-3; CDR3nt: TGTGCCAGCACCGCAGGTTTGGACAGGGAGGATACGCAGTATTTT; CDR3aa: CASTAGLDREDTQYF
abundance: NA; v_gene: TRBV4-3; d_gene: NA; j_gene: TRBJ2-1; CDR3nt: TGCGCCAGCAGCCGTACCGGGGGACTCTCCCTGGGCAATGAGCAGTTCTTC; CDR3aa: CASSRTGGLSLGNEQFF
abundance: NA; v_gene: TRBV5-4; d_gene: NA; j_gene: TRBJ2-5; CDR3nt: TGTGCCAGCAGCCGAGGACAGATTCTAGAGACCCAGTACTTC; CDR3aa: CASSRGQILETQYF
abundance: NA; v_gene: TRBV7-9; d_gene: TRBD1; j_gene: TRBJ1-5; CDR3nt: TGTGCCAGCAGCCAGGACAGGGGGCCAGGGCAGCCCCAGCATTTT; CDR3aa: CASSQDRGPGQPQHF
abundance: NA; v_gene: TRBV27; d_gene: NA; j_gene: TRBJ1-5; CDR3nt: TGTGCCAGCAGAGAGCAAGGGGCGTATAGCAATCAGCCCCAGCATTTT; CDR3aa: CASREQGAYSNQPQHF
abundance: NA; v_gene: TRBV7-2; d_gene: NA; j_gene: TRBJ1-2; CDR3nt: TGTGCCAGCAGCTGGTTCTATGGCTACACCTTC; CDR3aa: CASSWFYGYTF
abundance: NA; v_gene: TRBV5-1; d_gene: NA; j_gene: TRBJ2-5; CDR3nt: TGCGCCAGCAGCGCCCAGACTAACCAAGAGACCCAGTACTTC; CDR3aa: CASSAQTNQETQYF
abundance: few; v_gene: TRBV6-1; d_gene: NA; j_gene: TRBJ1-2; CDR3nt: TGTGCCAGCAGTGAAGGAGGGAGGCGAATCTATGGCTACACCTTC; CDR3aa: CASSEGGRRIYGYTF
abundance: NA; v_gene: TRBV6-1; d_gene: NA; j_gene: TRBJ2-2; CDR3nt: TGTGCCAGCAGTGACCCTTCGCAACACCGGGAGCTGTTTTTT; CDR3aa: CASSDPSQHRELFF
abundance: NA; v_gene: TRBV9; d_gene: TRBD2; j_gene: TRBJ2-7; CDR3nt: TGTGCCAGCAGCCCCCGGACTAGCGGTACCTACGAGCAGTACTTC; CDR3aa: CASSPRTSGTYEQYF
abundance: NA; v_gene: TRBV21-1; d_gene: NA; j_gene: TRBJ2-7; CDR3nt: TGTGCCAGCAGCAAAAAGGACAGGGCCTACGAGCAGTACTTC; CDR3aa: CASSKKDRAYEQYF
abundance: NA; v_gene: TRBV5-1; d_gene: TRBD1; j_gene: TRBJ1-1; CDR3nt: TGCGCCAGCAGCAGACAACAGGGGATCCAGACTGAAGCTTTCTTT; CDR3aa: CASSRQQGIQTEAFF
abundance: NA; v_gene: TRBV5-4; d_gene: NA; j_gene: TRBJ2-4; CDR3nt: TGTGCCAGCAGCCAAGGCCAGGGGAGGGACAAAAACATTCAGTACTTC; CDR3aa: CASSQGQGRDKNIQYF
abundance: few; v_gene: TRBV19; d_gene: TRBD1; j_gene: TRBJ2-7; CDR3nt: TGTGCCAGTACCGCCGGACAGGGGCTGTACGAGCAGTACTTC; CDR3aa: CASTAGQGLYEQYF
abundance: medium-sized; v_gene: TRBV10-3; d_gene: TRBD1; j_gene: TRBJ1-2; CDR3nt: TGTGCCATCAGTGAGCAGGGGGTGGGCTATGGCTACACCTTC; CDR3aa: CAISEQGVGYGYTF